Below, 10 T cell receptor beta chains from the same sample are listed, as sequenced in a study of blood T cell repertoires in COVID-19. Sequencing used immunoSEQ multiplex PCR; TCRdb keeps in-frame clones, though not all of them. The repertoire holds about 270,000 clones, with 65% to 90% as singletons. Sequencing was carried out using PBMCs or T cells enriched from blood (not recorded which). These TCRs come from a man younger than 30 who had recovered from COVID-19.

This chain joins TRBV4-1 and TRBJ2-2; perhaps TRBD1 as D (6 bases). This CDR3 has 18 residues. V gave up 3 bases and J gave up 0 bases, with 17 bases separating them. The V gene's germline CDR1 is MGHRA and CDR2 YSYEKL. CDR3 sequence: CASSHPNDRSANTGELFF. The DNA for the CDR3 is TGCGCCAGCAGCCACCCCAATGACAGGTCTGCGAACACCGGGGAGCTGTTTTTT.

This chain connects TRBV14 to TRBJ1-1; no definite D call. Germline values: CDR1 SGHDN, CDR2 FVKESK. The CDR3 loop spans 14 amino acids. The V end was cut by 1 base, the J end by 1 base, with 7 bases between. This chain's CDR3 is CASSQVWQNTEAFF. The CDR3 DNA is TGTGCCAGCAGCCAAGTTTGGCAGAACACTGAAGCTTTCTTT.

CDR3 nucleotides: TGTGCCAGCAGTTTCAGGGGTTCCCCTGAAGCTTTCTTT. This gives the protein CASSFRGSPEAFF. This chain joins TRBV12-3 or TRBV12-4 and TRBJ1-1; a possible D gene is TRBD1 (6 bases). CDR3 length: 13 amino acids. Trimming shortened V by 3 bases and J by 6 bases, and 11 bases separated the two germline ends.

This chain's CDR3 is CASTETGAGYGYTF. CDR3 nucleotides: TGTGCCAGCACCGAGACAGGGGCAGGCTATGGCTACACCTTC. J is TRBJ1-2 and V is TRBV5-6; 8 bases are shared with TRBD1. This CDR3 spans 14 amino acids. With 6 bases clipped from V and 4 bases from J, the junction kept 8 bases outside the gene matches. Germline V gives CDR1 SGHDT, CDR2 YYEEEE. Full variable domain (outside the CDR3, taken from reference TRBV5-6 and TRBJ1-2): DAGVTQSPTHLIKTRGQQVTLRCSPKSGHDTVSWYQQALGQGPQFIFQYYEEEERQRGNFPDRFSGHQFPNYSSELNVNALLLGDSALYLCASTETGAGYGYTFGSGTRLTVV.

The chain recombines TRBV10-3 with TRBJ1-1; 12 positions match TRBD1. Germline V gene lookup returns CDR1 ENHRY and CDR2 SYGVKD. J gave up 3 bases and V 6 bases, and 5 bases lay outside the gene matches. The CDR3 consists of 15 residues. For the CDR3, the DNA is TGTGCCATCAGGGGGACAGGGGGCCTGTACACTGAAGCTTTCTTT. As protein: CAIRGTGGLYTEAFF.

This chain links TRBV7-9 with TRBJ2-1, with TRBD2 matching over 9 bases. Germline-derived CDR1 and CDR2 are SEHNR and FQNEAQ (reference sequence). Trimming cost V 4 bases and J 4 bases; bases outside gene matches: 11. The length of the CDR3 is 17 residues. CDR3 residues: CASSSAGTSREYNEQFF. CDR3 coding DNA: TGTGCCAGCAGCTCGGCCGGGACTAGCAGGGAGTACAATGAGCAGTTCTTC.

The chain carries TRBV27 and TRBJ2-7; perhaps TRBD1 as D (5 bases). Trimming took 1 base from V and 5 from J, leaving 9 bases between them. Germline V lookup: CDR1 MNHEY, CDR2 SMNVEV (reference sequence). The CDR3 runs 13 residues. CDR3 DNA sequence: TGTGCCAGCAGTTTATTGCAGGGCCACGAGCAGTACTTC. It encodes CASSLLQGHEQYF.

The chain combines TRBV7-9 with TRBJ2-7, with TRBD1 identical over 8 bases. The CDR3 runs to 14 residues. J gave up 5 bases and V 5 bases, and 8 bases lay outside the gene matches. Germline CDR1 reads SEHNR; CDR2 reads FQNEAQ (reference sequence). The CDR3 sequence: CASSPRQGADEQYF. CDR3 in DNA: TGTGCCAGCAGCCCCCGGCAGGGGGCTGACGAGCAGTACTTC.

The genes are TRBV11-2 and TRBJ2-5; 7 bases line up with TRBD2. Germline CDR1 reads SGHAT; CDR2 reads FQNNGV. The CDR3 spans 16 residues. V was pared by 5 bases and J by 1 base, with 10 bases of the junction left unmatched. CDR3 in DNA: TGTGCCAGCAGCGAACTTAACGCGGGGGTCCAAGAGACCCAGTACTTC. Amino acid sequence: CASSELNAGVQETQYF. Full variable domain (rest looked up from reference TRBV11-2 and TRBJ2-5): EAGVAQSPRYKIIEKRQSVAFWCNPISGHATLYWYQQILGQGPKLLIQFQNNGVVDDSQLPKDRFSAERLKGVDSTLKIQPAKLEDSAVYLCASSELNAGVQETQYFGPGTRLLVL.

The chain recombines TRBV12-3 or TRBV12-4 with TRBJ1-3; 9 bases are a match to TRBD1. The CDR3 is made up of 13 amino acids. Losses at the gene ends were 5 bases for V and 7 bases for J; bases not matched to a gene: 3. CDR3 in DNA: TGTGCCAGCAGTCCAGGACAGGGGAACACCATATATTTT. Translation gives CASSPGQGNTIYF.